Sequencing of this TCR beta chain was carried out in a study of tumor and adjacent non-tumor tissue in lung cancer. This CDR3 comprises 16 residues. RNA was extracted from bulk tissue without any cell sorting. More than 3 cm separated this lung sample from the edge of the tumor. Donors were chemotherapy-naive, newly diagnosed lung cancer surgical patients in China, August–late 2014. Study outcomes and limitations: TCR diversity was significantly greater in tumor than normal lung tissue. Normal lung showed higher cumulative top 100 clone frequency than tumor.

On this clonotype itself: Its antigen is unidentified.

The library came from three nested PCR rounds adapted from ARM-PCR protocols. Via MiXCR, TCRdb re-called the multiplex PCR reads, giving one row per CDR3 protein. The profile covers roughly 82,000 distinct CDR3 sequences, with 76% appearing a single time and around a fifth taken by the ten largest. The sequenced material came from distant non-tumor lung tissue. The rearrangement links TRBV21-1 to TRBJ2-1; the DNA was not compared with TRBD2, the D call given in the table. TRBV21-1 is flagged as a pseudogene. This clonotype was obtained from a woman aged 45-65 years with non-small cell lung cancer. CDR3 protein: CASTRRGGIFYNEQFF. The CDR3 DNA follows: TGTGCCAGCACCAGGCGGGGGGGTATCTTCTACAATGAGCAGTTCTTC.